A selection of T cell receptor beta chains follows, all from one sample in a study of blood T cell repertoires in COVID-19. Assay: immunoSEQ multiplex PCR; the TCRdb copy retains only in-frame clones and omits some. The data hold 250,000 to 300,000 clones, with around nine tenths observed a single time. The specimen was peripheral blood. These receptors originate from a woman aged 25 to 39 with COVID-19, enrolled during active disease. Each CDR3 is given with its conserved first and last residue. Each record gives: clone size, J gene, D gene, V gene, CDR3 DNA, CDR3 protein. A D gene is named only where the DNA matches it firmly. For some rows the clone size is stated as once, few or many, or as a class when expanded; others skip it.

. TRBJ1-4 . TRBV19 TGTGCCAGTAGGCCCCCGGGACTACAAAATGAAAAACTGTTTTTT CASRPPGLQNEKLFF
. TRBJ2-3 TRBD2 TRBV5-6 TGTGCCAGCAGCTGGAACCTAGCGGGAAGAGGAGATACGCAGTATTTT CASSWNLAGRGDTQYF
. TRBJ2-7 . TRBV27 TGTGCCAGCCAGTCCCGGGGTATGAGGGAGTTCTCCTACGAGCAGTACTTC CASQSRGMREFSYEQYF
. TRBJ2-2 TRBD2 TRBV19 TGTGCCAGTAGAAAGACTAGCGGGATTTGGGAGCTGTTTTTT CASRKTSGIWELFF
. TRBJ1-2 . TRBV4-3 TGCGCCAGCAGCCAAGACCGTTTCTATGGCTACACCTTC CASSQDRFYGYTF
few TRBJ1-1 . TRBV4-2 TGTGCCAGCAGCCAAGATCGGGGGAACACTGAAGCTTTCTTT CASSQDRGNTEAFF
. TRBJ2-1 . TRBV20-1 TGCAGTGCGGGTGCACTAAATGAGCAGTTCTTC CSAGALNEQFF
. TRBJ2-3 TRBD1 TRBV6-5 TGTGCCGGACAGGGCCCAGTTAGGGGCGATACGCAGTATTTT CAGQGPVRGDTQYF
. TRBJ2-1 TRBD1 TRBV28 TGTGCCAGCAGTGAGGGACAGGCCATTTACAATGAGCAGTTCTTC CASSEGQAIYNEQFF
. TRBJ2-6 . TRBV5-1 TGCGCCAGCAGCTTGGGGAGCTCTGGGGCCAACGTCCTGACTTTC CASSLGSSGANVLTF
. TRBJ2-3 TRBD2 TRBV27 TGTGCCAGCAGTTTTAGCGGGAGGGCCATCGCAGTGGATCCGGATACGCAGTATTTT CASSFSGRAIAVDPDTQYF
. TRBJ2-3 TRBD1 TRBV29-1 TGCAGCGTGCAGGACAGGGGCAGGTTGGCCGGCACAGATACGCAGTATTTT CSVQDRGRLAGTDTQYF
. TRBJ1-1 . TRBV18 TGTGCCAGCTCACCGCAGGGGTATGAAGCTTTCTTT CASSPQGYEAFF
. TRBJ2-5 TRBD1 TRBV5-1 TGCGCCAGCAGCGGTGACAGGGGAGAGACCCAGTACTTC CASSGDRGETQYF
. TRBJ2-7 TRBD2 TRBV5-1 TGCGCCAGCGGATCATCTATGACCGGGACTAGTCAATCCGAGCAGTACTTC CASGSSMTGTSQSEQYF
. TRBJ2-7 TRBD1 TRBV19 TGTGCCAGTAGTCCAGGGACAGGAAACTACGAGCAGTACTTC CASSPGTGNYEQYF
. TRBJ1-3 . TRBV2 TGTGCCAGCTTACAGGTTCGAGGAAACACCATATATTTT CASLQVRGNTIYF
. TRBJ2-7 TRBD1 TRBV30 TGTGCCTGGAGTGCCGGCAGGGGGCAGGACGAGCAGTACTTC CAWSAGRGQDEQYF
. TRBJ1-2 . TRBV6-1 TGTGCCAGCAGTGAGGACACCACTAACTATGGCTACACCTTC CASSEDTTNYGYTF